This T cell receptor (beta chain) was profiled in a study of cytomegalovirus exposure and HLA in healthy donors. Use of 60 Vbeta and 13 Jbeta primers characterized the PCR. Sequenced by immunoSEQ multiplex PCR; TCRdb stores in-frame clones only, minus some. Among about 140,000 clones listed, 60% to 80% were seen once. Germline V gene data show CDR1 as MDHEN and CDR2 as SYDVKM. The CDR3 contains 18 residues. J lost 3 bases, V lost 4 bases, and 14 bases had no gene match. V is TRBV28 and J is TRBJ1-5; 8 nucleotides agree with TRBD1. Sequencing was carried out using PBMCs. The source of this sequence is a man aged 25 to 40 in good health and CMV-seronegative. The CDR3 nucleotides read TGTGCCAGCAGTTCCCTTGACAGGGGCAAGAGGGACAATCAGCCCCAGCATTTT. Translated: CASSSLDRGKRDNQPQHF.